A single sample is the source of the 14 T cell receptor beta chains below, sequenced in a study of immune cell composition in non-small cell lung cancer. The protocol was immunoSEQ multiplex PCR, while the TCRdb copy is restricted to in-frame clones and leaves out a portion. This table holds almost 3,000 clones, 55% to 75% found once. The sample consisted of lung tumor tissue. These TCRs come from a human donor with non-small cell lung cancer.

This sequence joins TRBV10-3 and TRBJ1-1; D gene unclear. This CDR3 has 15 residues. Per germline, CDR1 ENHRY and CDR2 SYGVKD. V was cut by 0 bases and J by 3 bases, with 11 bases left in between. The CDR3 here is CAISESIGVDTEAFF. CDR3 bases: TGTGCCATCAGTGAGTCTATCGGGGTGGACACTGAAGCTTTCTTT.

The rearrangement joins TRBV5-1 to TRBJ2-7; TRBD1 might be the D (6 bases). The germline V and J ends were trimmed by 0 bases and 1 base, with 11 bases remaining between them. CDR1 SGHRS and CDR2 YFSETQ come from the germline V gene. The CDR3 extends over 15 amino acids. DNA of the CDR3: TGCGCCAGCAGCTTGGCTCCAGGGGAATCCTACGAGCAGTACTTC. It translates to CASSLAPGESYEQYF.

The V gene is TRBV5-4, the J gene TRBJ1-5; no reliable D call. This CDR3 has 15 amino acids. V gave up 0 bases and J gave up 7 bases, with 14 bases separating them. Germline CDR1 reads SGHNT; CDR2 reads YYREEE (reference sequence). CDR3 bases: TGTGCCAGCAGCTTGGGGGTCGGGTCGGGGCAGCCCCAGCATTTT. This translates into CASSLGVGSGQPQHF.

This chain's CDR3 is CASSKGHSGGAVNEQFF. The DNA for the CDR3 is TGTGCCAGCAGTAAAGGCCATAGCGGGGGGGCCGTTAATGAGCAGTTCTTC. This chain joins TRBV27 and TRBJ2-1; TRBD2 matches at 11 bases. V lost 5 bases and J lost 7; bases outside the gene matches: 13. The germline CDR1 and CDR2 sequences are MNHEY and SMNVEV (reference sequence). This CDR3 contains 17 residues.

The chain joins TRBV2 to TRBJ2-7, with 8 bases lining up with TRBD1. V lost 6 bases, J lost 6 bases, and 7 bases stayed unmatched. This CDR3 has 13 residues. Germline V gene sequence: CDR1 SNHLY, CDR2 FYNNEI. The CDR3 sequence is CASRRGQVVEQYF. CDR3 DNA: TGTGCCAGCAGGCGGGGACAGGTTGTCGAGCAGTACTTC.

CDR3 DNA sequence: TGTGCCAGCAGCCAAGTTCAGTCAGGGGGCCGACAGCCCCAGCATTTT. This sequence encodes CASSQVQSGGRQPQHF. J is TRBJ1-5 and V is TRBV4-2; 8 bases match TRBD1. Trimming cost V 1 base and J 7 bases; bases outside gene matches: 9. The CDR3 extends over 16 amino acids. Germline values: CDR1 LGHNA, CDR2 YNFKEQ.

The rearrangement links TRBV27 to TRBJ1-2, with D possibly matching TRBD1 (5 bases). V lost 4 bases, J lost 4 bases, and 16 bases lay in between. Germline V gene sequence: CDR1 MNHEY, CDR2 SMNVEV (reference sequence). This CDR3 comprises 15 residues. In DNA form, the CDR3 reads TGTGCCAGCAGTTCCTCTTCCGGACACGGCTATGGCTACACCTTC. Protein product: CASSSSSGHGYGYTF.

The rearrangement uses TRBV2 and TRBJ2-5; 8 bases match TRBD2. The CDR3 covers 16 residues. Germline CDR1 is SNHLY and CDR2 is FYNNEI. The V gene end was trimmed by 6 bases and the J gene end by 5 bases; junction bases not matched to a gene: 14. The CDR3 sequence is CASRTWTGGGVETQYF. In nucleotides, the CDR3 is TGTGCCAGCAGGACGTGGACGGGAGGGGGAGTGGAGACCCAGTACTTC. Filled out from reference TRBV2 and TRBJ2-5, the complete variable domain reads EPEVTQTPSHQVTQMGQEVILRCVPISNHLYFYWYRQILGQKVEFLVSFYNNEISEKSEIFDDQFSVERPDGSNFTLKIRSTKLEDSAMYFCASRTWTGGGVETQYFGPGTRLLVL.

The chain couples TRBV28 to TRBJ1-4; D is unresolved. V gave up 7 bases and J gave up 7 bases, with 13 bases separating them. Looked up from germline, CDR1 is MDHEN and CDR2 is SYDVKM. The CDR3 extends over 13 amino acids. The CDR3 nucleotides are TGTGCCAGCACCGCGGGTGTGGGTGAAAAACTGTTTTTT. Translation gives CASTAGVGEKLFF.

The V and J genes are TRBV6-1 and TRBJ2-7; the match to TRBD1 covers 10 bases. This CDR3 comprises 14 residues. With V trimmed by 4 bases and J by 4 bases, 4 bases remained unmatched. Germline CDR1 and CDR2: MNHNS and SASEGT. In nucleotides, the CDR3 is TGTGCCAGCAGTGGGACAGGGGGGTTTTACGAGCAGTACTTC. It encodes CASSGTGGFYEQYF.

The chain uses TRBV29-1 and TRBJ2-1; TRBD2 matches at 7 bases. The CDR3 is made up of 13 amino acids. The V and J ends lost 7 bases and 9 bases, in that order; junction bases with no gene match: 12. Germline CDR1 SQVTM, CDR2 ANQGSEA. CDR3 residues: CSAKTGTTGEQFF. As DNA, the CDR3 is TGCAGCGCCAAGACCGGGACTACGGGTGAGCAGTTCTTC.

The V call is TRBV5-6, the J call TRBJ2-1; D is unresolved. CDR1 is SGHDT and CDR2 is YYEEEE in the germline V gene. This CDR3 spans 11 amino acids. Trimming took 0 bases from V and 12 from J, leaving 7 bases between them. The CDR3 nucleotides are TGTGCCAGCAGCTTGGGTATCCCGCAGTTCTTC. Amino acids: CASSLGIPQFF. Full variable domain (rest looked up from reference TRBV5-6 and TRBJ2-1): DAGVTQSPTHLIKTRGQQVTLRCSPKSGHDTVSWYQQALGQGPQFIFQYYEEEERQRGNFPDRFSGHQFPNYSSELNVNALLLGDSALYLCASSLGIPQFFGPGTRLTVL.

The table lists this clone with a few counts. The chain recombines TRBV4-1 with TRBJ2-4; 10 bases agree with TRBD2. The CDR3 sequence is 19 residues long. In germline, CDR1 is MGHRA, CDR2 YSYEKL. With V trimmed by 0 bases and J by 6 bases, 14 bases remained unmatched. Written as DNA, the CDR3 is TGCGCCAGCAGCCAAGATCCGGGGCTAGCGGGAGCAGTAGGAAACATTCAGTACTTC. This codes for CASSQDPGLAGAVGNIQYF.

This clone was counted only a few times. The V and J genes are TRBV19 and TRBJ1-1, with D possibly TRBD1 on 6 matching bases. This CDR3 has 15 residues. V was trimmed by 7 bases and J by 4 bases, leaving 19 bases between them. CDR1 is LNHDA, CDR2 SQIVND, per germline (reference sequence). In DNA, the CDR3 is TGTGCCAGTATCCCCGGTTCCGCACAGGGCACTGAAGCTTTCTTT. This translates into CASIPGSAQGTEAFF.